This T cell receptor (beta chain) was sequenced in a study of shared clonotypes between healthy human individuals. Clones were read by immunoSEQ multiplex PCR, and TCRdb kept only the in-frame ones, dropping some. The table records 1,400,000 or so clones, 98% to 99% of them present only once. V dropped 3 bases and J dropped 4; count of bases not matched to a gene: 4. The CDR3 is 16 amino acids. Looked up from germline, CDR1 is SGHTA and CDR2 is FQGNSA. The chain recombines TRBV7-2 with TRBJ2-1; 12 bases align to TRBD2. This clonotype originated in a man under 40 in good health. Sequenced material: naive CD4+ T cells sorted from blood. Subset reported: CD45RA+ positively selected. In DNA, the CDR3 is TGTGCCAGCAGCTTGTGGACTAGCGGGATTTACAATGAGCAGTTCTTC. It codes for CASSLWTSGIYNEQFF.